This T cell receptor (beta chain) was retrieved from a study of radiation and T cells in renal cell carcinoma. CDR3 length equals 12 residues. The V end was cut by 6 bases, the J end by 8 bases, with 13 bases between. Germline CDR1 is ENHRY and CDR2 is SYGVKD. Produced via immunoSEQ multiplex PCR; TCRdb's table is partial and in-frame only. The repertoire holds roughly 78,000 clones, with 82% as singletons. This sample's time point: blood 2 weeks post-SBRT. Treatment of the sample: 15 Gy SBRT to primary tumor, nephrectomy 4 weeks later. Blood was sampled at baseline, 2 weeks and 4 weeks after SBRT. Overall study findings and caveats: Top tumor clonotypes rose in blood 2 weeks post-radiation, then contracted.

With regard to this clone: Its specificity is not known.

Material: blood, obtained from a patient whose treatment included radiotherapy and nephrectomy. This rearrangement joins TRBV10-3 to TRBJ1-2, with D uncertain. The sequence derives from a man aged 55 to 70 with renal cell carcinoma. The CDR3 is CAIRPRNRGYTF. DNA for the CDR3: TGTGCCATCAGGCCTCGTAATAGGGGCTACACCTTC.